The clone carrying this T cell receptor beta chain turned up a few times. No antigen is known for it. This sample was included in a study of T cells after yellow fever vaccination. The 5'RACE template-switching step produced TCR cDNA and added a universal primer site and UMIs. TCRdb analysed the 5' RACE reads with MiXCR anew, one entry per CDR3 protein. The data contain a few hundred thousand distinct CDR3 sequences, roughly 8% of them seen just once; the ten biggest clones take up under 20%. Trimming removed 7 bases from V and 6 bases from J, with 10 bases in between. There are 12 residues in the CDR3. CDR1 is SGHTA and CDR2 is FQGNSA in the germline V gene. Study results and caveats: A minor fraction of clonotypes spanned both CD4 and CD8 compartments. Weaker, the secondary response peaked sooner, at day 5 versus 15. Once the booster was given, most primary-vaccination clones reappeared, at over 95% for CD4 and over 70% for CD8.

The source of this sequence is a man aged 18 to 30 who received the YFV17D yellow fever vaccine. Sequencing was performed on PBMCs, taken about 41 days after the first yellow fever vaccination. The chain carries TRBV7-2 and TRBJ1-3; unclear D gene. The CDR3 is CASTPSANTIYF. CDR3 coding DNA: TGTGCCAGCACCCCGTCGGCAAACACCATATATTTT.